The T cell receptor beta chain described here comes from a study of radiation and T cells in renal cell carcinoma. Study-wide background: Nephrectomy followed 15 Gy stereotactic body radiation by 4 weeks. General observations from the study: Pretreatment tumor biopsies were lacking, so baseline clonotypes are unknown. Top tumor clonotypes rose in blood 2 weeks post-radiation, then contracted.

This clone was picked up a small number of times. What it binds is unknown. V lost 3 bases and J 6 bases, leaving 8 bases between the germline ends. Germline assignment: CDR1 LNHDA and CDR2 SQIVND (reference sequence). This CDR3 is built from 12 residues. TCRdb keeps only in-frame clones here, not all; method: immunoSEQ multiplex PCR. The sample holds approximately 110,000 clones; about four fifths are singletons and the top ten take around 2.8%. Time point meaning: baseline pretreatment blood. Treatment in this sample: 15 Gy SBRT to primary tumor, nephrectomy 4 weeks later. The tumor was a clear cell renal cell carcinoma.

V usage is TRBV19 and J usage is TRBJ1-2, with unresolved D. This sample comprised blood, obtained from a patient whose treatment included radiotherapy and nephrectomy. The sequence was collected from a woman aged 55-75 years with renal cell carcinoma. The CDR3 coding sequence is TGTGCCAGTAGTATTGGCTTTGATGGCTACACCTTC. It encodes CASSIGFDGYTF.